What follows are 10 T cell receptor beta chains derived from one specimen sequenced in a study of cytomegalovirus exposure and HLA in healthy donors. This PCR relied on a set of 60 Vbeta primers and 13 Jbeta primers. Some clones are missing from TCRdb's copy, which holds only in-frame ones; the method was immunoSEQ multiplex PCR. The table has 250,000 to 350,000 clones, 80% to 90% seen once. Sequenced input: PBMCs. The receptors shown here come from a man aged 35 to 55 in good health and CMV-seropositive.

The CDR3 protein is CASSLGLAPSTDTQYF. The CDR3 DNA is TGCGCCAGCAGCTTGGGACTAGCCCCCAGCACAGATACGCAGTATTTT. V gene TRBV5-1 combines with J gene TRBJ2-3; 7 bases are a match to TRBD2. Germline CDR1 is SGHRS and CDR2 is YFSETQ. The V and J ends lost 0 bases and 0 bases, in that order; junction bases with no gene match: 4. The CDR3 spans 16 residues.

V gene TRBV7-2 combines with J gene TRBJ2-3, with 9 bases identical to TRBD2. Per germline, CDR1 SGHTA and CDR2 FQGNSA. The J segment lost 3 bases and the V segment lost 4 bases, leaving 2 bases of the junction unmatched. This CDR3 region has 14 residues. CDR3 loop: CASSSGLATDTQYF. The CDR3 bases are TGTGCCAGCAGCTCGGGACTAGCAACAGATACGCAGTATTTT. Drawing the rest from reference TRBV7-2 and TRBJ2-3, the complete variable domain is GAGVSQSPSNKVTEKGKDVELRCDPISGHTALYWYRQSLGQGLEFLIYFQGNSAPDKSGLPSDRFSAERTGGSVSTLTIQRTQQEDSAVYLCASSSGLATDTQYFGPGTRLTVL.

The chain joins TRBV9 to TRBJ1-1, with D possibly matching TRBD1 (5 bases). Germline lookup yields CDR1 SGDLS and CDR2 YYNGEE. V lost 2 bases, J lost 4 bases, and 12 bases lay in between. This CDR3 comprises 14 residues. The CDR3 sequence: CASSVSGYATEAFF. CDR3 in DNA: TGTGCCAGCAGCGTCTCAGGGTACGCCACTGAAGCTTTCTTT.

This clone has only one observation. This chain links TRBV27 with TRBJ1-5, with 8 bases fitting TRBD1. The CDR3 spans 14 residues. In germline, CDR1 is MNHEY, CDR2 SMNVEV (reference sequence). V was clipped by 5 bases and J by 5 bases; unmatched bases: 5. The CDR3 spells CASSTGGSYQPQHF. The DNA of the CDR3 is TGTGCCAGCAGTACAGGGGGATCGTATCAGCCCCAGCATTTT.

Only one count was recorded for this clone. The chain joins TRBV6-1 to TRBJ2-1, with 8 bases that match TRBD1. CDR1 and CDR2 (germline): MNHNS, SASEGT. V lost 7 bases to trimming and J lost 8 bases; unmatched junction nucleotides: 7. The CDR3 has 13 residues. The CDR3 DNA reads TGTGCCAGCATAGGACAGGGTGTAGATGAGCAGTTCTTC. Translated: CASIGQGVDEQFF.

The chain uses TRBV7-9 and TRBJ2-5; D gene uncertain. The V end lost 2 bases, the J end lost 2 bases, and 9 bases lay between the germline ends. The CDR3 loop spans 14 amino acids. Germline CDR1 reads SEHNR; CDR2 reads FQNEAQ (reference sequence). The CDR3 DNA is TGTGCCAGCAGCTTACCCGCAGTACAAGAGACCCAGTACTTC. It encodes CASSLPAVQETQYF.

The chain is built from TRBV10-3 and TRBJ1-1, with 7 bases aligning to TRBD1. V shed 6 bases, J shed 5 bases, and the junction held 6 bases outside the gene matches. Germline CDR1 is ENHRY and CDR2 is SYGVKD. The CDR3 runs 13 residues. The CDR3 coding sequence is TGTGCCATCAGCGGACAGGTGTTGACTGAAGCTTTCTTT. Its protein is CAISGQVLTEAFF.

Remarks on this clone: At one end the junction does not follow the germline gene, possibly because of a read error. CDR3: CASSPGGTDSYNEQFF. CDR3 DNA: TGTGCTAGCAGCCCAGGGGGGACGGATTCCTACAATGAGCAGTTCTTC. The chain carries TRBV7-7 and TRBJ2-1; weak D call: TRBD1 (7 bases). CDR3 length equals 16 residues. The germline V gene encodes CDR1 SSHAT and CDR2 FNYEAQ (reference sequence).

The chain uses TRBV9 and TRBJ2-3; possible D gene TRBD2, 5 bases. Looked up from germline, CDR1 is SGDLS and CDR2 is YYNGEE. V shed 2 bases and J shed 2 bases, with 18 bases lying between them. This CDR3 contains 17 residues. In DNA form, the CDR3 reads TGTGCCAGCAGCGTCGCAGAAGCGGCACCCGACACAGATACGCAGTATTTT. Translated, it gives CASSVAEAAPDTDTQYF.

V gene TRBV11-2 combines with J gene TRBJ1-2; no clear D gene. The V gene lost 6 bases and the J gene lost 0 bases, with 11 bases spanning the gap. This CDR3 is built from 14 residues. Germline-derived CDR1 and CDR2 are SGHAT and FQNNGV. The CDR3: CASSYATTNYGYTF. CDR3 DNA sequence: TGTGCCAGCAGTTACGCTACTACTAACTATGGCTACACCTTC.